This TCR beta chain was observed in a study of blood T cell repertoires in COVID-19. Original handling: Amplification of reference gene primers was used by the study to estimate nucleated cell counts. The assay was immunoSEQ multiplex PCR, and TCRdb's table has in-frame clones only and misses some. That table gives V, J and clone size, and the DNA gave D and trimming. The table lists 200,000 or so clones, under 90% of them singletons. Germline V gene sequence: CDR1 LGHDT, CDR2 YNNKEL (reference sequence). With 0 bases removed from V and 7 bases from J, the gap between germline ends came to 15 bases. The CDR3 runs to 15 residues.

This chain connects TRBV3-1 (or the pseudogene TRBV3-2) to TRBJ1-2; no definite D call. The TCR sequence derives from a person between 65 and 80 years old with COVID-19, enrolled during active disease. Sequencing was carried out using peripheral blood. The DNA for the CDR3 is TGTGCCAGCAGCCAAGATTTAGCTATATCGGGTGGCTACACCTTC. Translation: CASSQDLAISGGYTF.